This record concerns one TCR beta chain sequence. This sample is drawn from a study of T-cell memory formation after mild COVID-19. The 5'RACE method, run with constant-segment primers, produced TCR alpha and TCR beta cDNA libraries (carrying sample barcodes and UMIs). TCRdb used MiXCR to reprocess the 5' RACE reads, holding one entry per CDR3 protein. This table has hundreds of thousands of distinct CDR3 sequences, 15% to 19% appearing once. The clonotype originates from an adult woman who had mild COVID-19 (a few samples of this study predate the infection). Cell type and time point are not known. Sequenced: PBMCs or a T cell subset sorted from them (not recorded which).

CDR3 coding DNA: TGTGCCAGCAGGTCCGGGGTGAGTGGCTACACCTTC. This codes for CASRSGVSGYTF. The chain recombines TRBV12-3 or TRBV12-4 with TRBJ1-2; D is unresolved. This CDR3 region has 12 residues. The germline V and J ends were trimmed by 6 bases and 7 bases, with 12 bases remaining between them.